The 4 T cell receptor beta chains reported below all come from one sample, sequenced in a study of blood T cell repertoires in COVID-19. Libraries were prepared by immunoSEQ multiplex PCR; TCRdb keeps only in-frame clonotypes and omits some of them. The repertoire consists of about 160,000 clones, with just under 85% occurring once and the leading ten covering 22%. Sequences were obtained from peripheral blood. All receptors come from a woman of 80 years or more with acute or convalescent COVID-19.

The V call is TRBV19, the J call TRBJ2-5; 8 bases are shared with TRBD1. There are 13 residues in the CDR3. CDR1 is LNHDA and CDR2 is SQIVND in the germline V gene (reference sequence). Trimming removed 10 bases from V and 3 bases from J; junction bases left unmatched: 7. In nucleotides, the CDR3 is TGTGCCAACAGACAGGGGCCGAAAGAGACCCAGTACTTC. It codes for CANRQGPKETQYF.

The chain has TRBV27 and TRBJ2-7, with 12 bases aligning to TRBD1. V shed 6 bases and J 7 bases; nucleotides not matched to a gene: 7. The CDR3 consists of 14 residues. CDR1 and CDR2 (germline): MNHEY, SMNVEV (reference sequence). This chain's CDR3 is CASRGGQGAREQYF. CDR3 DNA: TGTGCCAGCAGGGGGGGACAGGGGGCGAGGGAGCAGTACTTC.

V usage is TRBV11-3 and J usage is TRBJ2-3, with D possibly matching TRBD2 (6 bases). V shed 2 bases and J shed 0 bases, with 9 bases lying between them. Germline V gene sequence: CDR1 SGHNT, CDR2 YENEEA. The CDR3 runs to 15 residues. The CDR3 DNA reads as TGTGCCAGCAGCTTAAACGGGGGTAGCACAGATACGCAGTATTTT. Translated, it gives CASSLNGGSTDTQYF.

The chain has TRBV10-1 and TRBJ1-1; D is uncertain. V was cut by 4 bases and J by 5 bases, with 11 bases left in between. Germline V gives CDR1 WNHNN, CDR2 SYGVQD (reference sequence). The CDR3 has 13 amino acids. For the CDR3, the DNA is TGCGCCAGCAGTGCGACAAGGGAGACTGAAGCTTTCTTT. It is translated as CASSATRETEAFF.